This T cell receptor beta chain originates from a study of CD8+ T cells in alopecia areata. Study at large: Treated patients took oral tofacitinib at 5 to 10 mg twice daily.

Reverse transcribed after extraction, RNA yielded cDNA as the sequencing template. Method: immunoSEQ multiplex PCR; TCRdb's copy keeps in-frame clones and lacks some. This table has 90,000 to 120,000 clones, roughly 84% appearing once. Germline V lookup: CDR1 SGHAT, CDR2 FQNNGV. Trimming took 3 bases from V and 2 from J, leaving 6 bases between them. The CDR3 extends over 13 amino acids. To note about this clone: What it binds is not known.

Study observations and caveats: Tofacitinib did not eliminate many expanded lesional clones from scalp or blood.

Treatment: oral pan-JAK inhibitor, 5-10 mg twice daily. The clonotype was recovered from a human donor with alopecia areata. The specimen comprised CD8+ T cells sorted from blood, sampled at week 24, from a patient treated with tofacitinib. V is TRBV11-2 and J is TRBJ2-3, with D uncertain. The CDR3 is CASSFQHTDTQYF. In DNA form, the CDR3 reads TGTGCCAGCAGCTTTCAACACACAGATACGCAGTATTTT.